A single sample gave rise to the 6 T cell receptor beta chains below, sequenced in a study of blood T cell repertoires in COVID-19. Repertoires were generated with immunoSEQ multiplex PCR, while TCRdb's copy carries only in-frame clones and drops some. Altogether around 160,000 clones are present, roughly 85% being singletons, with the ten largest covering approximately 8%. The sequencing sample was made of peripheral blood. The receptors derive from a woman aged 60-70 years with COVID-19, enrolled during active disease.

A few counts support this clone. This CDR3 is CASSGLRTGSSGANVLTF. The CDR3 nucleotides are TGTGCCAGCAGTGGCCTTCGGACAGGGTCCTCTGGGGCCAACGTCCTGACTTTC. This chain connects TRBV6-1 to TRBJ2-6, with 8 positions matching TRBD1. Unmatched junction bases numbered 8, after V lost 4 bases and J lost 0 bases. The CDR3 is 18 residues long. Germline values: CDR1 MNHNS, CDR2 SASEGT.

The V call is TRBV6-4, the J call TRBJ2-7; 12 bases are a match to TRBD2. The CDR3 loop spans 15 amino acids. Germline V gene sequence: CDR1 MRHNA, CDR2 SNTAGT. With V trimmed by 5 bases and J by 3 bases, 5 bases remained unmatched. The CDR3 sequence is CASSLLAGGVYEQYF. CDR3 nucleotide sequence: TGTGCCAGCAGTCTACTAGCGGGGGGCGTCTACGAGCAGTACTTC.

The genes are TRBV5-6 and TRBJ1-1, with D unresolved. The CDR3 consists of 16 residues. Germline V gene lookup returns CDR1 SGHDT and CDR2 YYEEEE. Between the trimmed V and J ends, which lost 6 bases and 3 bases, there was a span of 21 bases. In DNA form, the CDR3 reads TGTGCCAGCACCACGGGGTTTTGGGTGGCGGACACTGAAGCTTTCTTT. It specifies CASTTGFWVADTEAFF.

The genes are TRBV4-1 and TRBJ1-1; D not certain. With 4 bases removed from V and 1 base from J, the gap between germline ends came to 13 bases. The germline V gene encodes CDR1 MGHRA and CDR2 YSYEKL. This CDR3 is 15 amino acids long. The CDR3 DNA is TGCGCCAGCAGCCCCCGGGAGGCCCGGAACACTGAAGCTTTCTTT. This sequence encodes CASSPREARNTEAFF.

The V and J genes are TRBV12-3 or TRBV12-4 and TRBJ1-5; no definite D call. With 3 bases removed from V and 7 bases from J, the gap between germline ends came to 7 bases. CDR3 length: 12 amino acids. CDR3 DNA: TGTGCCAGCAGTTTCCAAGAGCAGCCCCAGCATTTT. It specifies CASSFQEQPQHF.

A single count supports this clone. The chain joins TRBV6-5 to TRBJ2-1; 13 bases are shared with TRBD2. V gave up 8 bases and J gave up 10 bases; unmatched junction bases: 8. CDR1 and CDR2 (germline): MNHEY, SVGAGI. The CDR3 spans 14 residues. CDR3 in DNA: TGTGCCAGCCCGGGACTAGCGGGACCCGGGGAGCAGTTCTTC. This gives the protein CASPGLAGPGEQFF.